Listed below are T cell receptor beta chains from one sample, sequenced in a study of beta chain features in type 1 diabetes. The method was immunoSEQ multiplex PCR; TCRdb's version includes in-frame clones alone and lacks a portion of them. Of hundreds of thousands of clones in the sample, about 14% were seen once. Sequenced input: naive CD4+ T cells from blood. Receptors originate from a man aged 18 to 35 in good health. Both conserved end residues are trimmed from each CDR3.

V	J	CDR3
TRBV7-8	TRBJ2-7	ASSKGRTYEQY
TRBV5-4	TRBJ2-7	ASSLGQGSYEQY
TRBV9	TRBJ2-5	ASSALRTALQETQY
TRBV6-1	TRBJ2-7	ASMDRAFGQY
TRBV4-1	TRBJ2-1	ASSQDAFPVNEQF
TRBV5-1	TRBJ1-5	ASSQTGNQPQH
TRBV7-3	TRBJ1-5	ASSLTSSVGNQPQH
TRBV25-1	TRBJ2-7	ASSERGQGNSH
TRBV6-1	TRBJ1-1	ASSGWNGRGRSTEAF
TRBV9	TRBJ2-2	ASSSPAATNTGELF
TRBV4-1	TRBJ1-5	ARTGTGDFYSNQPQH
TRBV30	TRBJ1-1	AWSRGGPEAF
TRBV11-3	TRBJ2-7	ASSQGLSSYEQY
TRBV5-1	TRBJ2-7	ASSGQTGRVYEQY
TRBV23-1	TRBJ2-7	ASSQLSAGRDFEQY
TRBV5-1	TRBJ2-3	ASSLARLAGRSTDTQY
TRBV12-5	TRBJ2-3	ASGSGTGVKGRGFFGTDTQY
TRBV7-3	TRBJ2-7	ASSRTSGSYEQY
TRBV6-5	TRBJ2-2	ASRREGQAGELF
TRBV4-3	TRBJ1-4	ASSQEGTYLGEKLF
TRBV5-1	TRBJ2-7	ASSLGTGENLYEQY
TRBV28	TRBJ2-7	ASSLGEQTYEQY
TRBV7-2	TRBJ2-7	ASSLEAGRGGYSYEQY
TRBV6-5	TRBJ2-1	ASSYYSRGSYNEQF
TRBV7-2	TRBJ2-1	ASSPRTLGYNEQF
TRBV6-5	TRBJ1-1	ASTSDRAEAF
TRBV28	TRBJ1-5	ASSFDSNQPQH
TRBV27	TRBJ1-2	ASRAAGAGNGYT
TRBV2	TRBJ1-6	ASSGGGYNSPLH
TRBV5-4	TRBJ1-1	ASSLDRQGEAF
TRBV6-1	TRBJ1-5	ASSEVRGSQPQH